The 15 T cell receptor beta chains in this list originate from one sample, sequenced in a study of radiation and T cells in renal cell carcinoma. Time point indicated: blood 2 weeks post-SBRT. Treatment denoted: 15 Gy SBRT to primary tumor, nephrectomy 4 weeks later. The assay was immunoSEQ multiplex PCR, and TCRdb's table has in-frame clones only and misses some. The table includes roughly 150,000 clones, approximately 90% detected once. This material consisted of blood, taken from a patient whose treatment included radiotherapy and nephrectomy. The receptor source for this set is a woman aged 50 to 60 with renal cell carcinoma.

This rearrangement joins TRBV6-6 to TRBJ1-2; a possible D gene is TRBD1 (5 bases). Germline CDR1 MNHNY, CDR2 SVGAGI (reference sequence). The CDR3 runs to 14 residues. Trimming pared 6 bases from V and 2 bases from J, leaving 13 bases between. CDR3 region: CASRPSTGNYGYTF. The CDR3 DNA reads as TGTGCCAGCAGACCCTCCACAGGAAACTATGGCTACACCTTC.

This clone was found once. This chain connects TRBV7-2 to TRBJ1-2, with D uncertain. Germline lookup yields CDR1 SGHTA and CDR2 FQGNSA. The CDR3 covers 15 residues. With 1 base removed from V and 3 bases from J, the gap between germline ends came to 12 bases. The CDR3 protein is CASSLGGGRDYGYTF. Here the CDR3 DNA reads TGTGCCAGCAGCTTAGGAGGTGGTCGGGACTATGGCTACACCTTC.

Comments on this clone: This sample also contains other DNA sequences that code for the same CDR3. The chain uses TRBV9 and TRBJ2-5, with D uncertain. With 0 bases removed from V and 3 bases from J, the gap between germline ends came to 6 bases. The length of the CDR3 is 13 residues. Germline CDR1 reads SGDLS; CDR2 reads YYNGEE. This chain's CDR3 is CASSVEGKETQYF. DNA of the CDR3: TGTGCCAGCAGCGTAGAAGGAAAAGAGACCCAGTACTTC.

The chain employs TRBV29-1 and TRBJ1-2; D uncertain. CDR1 and CDR2 (germline): SQVTM, ANQGSEA. V dropped 3 bases and J dropped 2 bases, with 7 bases sitting between them. The length of the CDR3 is 12 residues. CDR3 amino acids: CSVDTANYGYTF. CDR3 nucleotide sequence: TGCAGCGTTGATACTGCGAACTATGGCTACACCTTC.

This rearrangement joins TRBV18 to TRBJ2-1; D is unclear. The germline V gene encodes CDR1 KGHSH and CDR2 LQKENI. The V end was cut by 1 base, the J end by 7 bases, with 8 bases between. This CDR3 comprises 13 residues. The CDR3 DNA sequence: TGTGCCAGCTCACCACGCGTAGCAAATGAGCAGTTCTTC. Translating it yields CASSPRVANEQFF.

This chain links TRBV6-1 with TRBJ2-1; TRBD1 matches at 7 bases. Germline CDR1 MNHNS, CDR2 SASEGT. Germline trimming cut 9 bases from V and 4 bases from J; bases unmatched to any gene: 9. The CDR3 length is 14 residues. The CDR3 loop reads CASLDRVVYNEQFF. CDR3 nucleotides: TGTGCCAGTCTAGACAGGGTAGTTTACAATGAGCAGTTCTTC.

This clone has just a few counts. V and J are TRBV21-1 and TRBJ2-4; the DNA was not compared with TRBD2, the D call given in the table. TRBV21-1 is described as a pseudogene. The length of the CDR3 is 14 residues. The CDR3 nucleotides read TGTGCCAGCAGCAAAGCGGGAGGGGGGAACATTCAGTACTTC. Its protein is CASSKAGGGNIQYF.

V gene TRBV9 combines with J gene TRBJ2-2; 8 bases align to TRBD2. CDR1 is SGDLS, CDR2 YYNGEE, per germline. The V and J ends lost 0 bases and 2 bases, in that order; junction bases with no gene match: 3. The CDR3 covers 16 residues. CDR3 sequence (DNA): TGTGCCAGCAGCGTAGAACTAGCGGTCAACACCGGGGAGCTGTTTTTT. Translating it yields CASSVELAVNTGELFF.

This chain uses TRBV29-1 with TRBJ2-1; possibly TRBD1 for D (6 bases). The ends were cut back, 4 bases at V and 3 bases at J, with 16 bases in the middle. The CDR3 sequence is 15 residues long. The germline gives CDR1 SQVTM, CDR2 ANQGSEA. The CDR3 bases are TGCAGCGTTGTTCTAGGTGAGGGGGTCTACAATGAGCAGTTCTTC. It yields the protein CSVVLGEGVYNEQFF.

A single count supports this clone. The chain uses TRBV6-1 and TRBJ1-6, with no clear D. V lost 2 bases to trimming and J lost 7 bases, with 12 bases between them. CDR3 length: 15 residues. CDR1 and CDR2 (germline): MNHNS, SASEGT. In DNA form, the CDR3 reads TGTGCCAGCAGTGAATCAGGCCCGGCGAATTCACCCCTCCACTTT. Its translation: CASSESGPANSPLHF.

The genes are TRBV7-9 and TRBJ2-7; 13 bases map to TRBD2. CDR1 SEHNR and CDR2 FQNEAQ come from the germline V gene (reference sequence). Germline trimming cut 4 bases from V and 5 bases from J; bases unmatched to any gene: 8. CDR3 length: 16 residues. The CDR3 region has the DNA TGTGCCAGCAGCTCCTCCCTAGGACTAGCGGGGGACGAGCAGTACTTC. Its protein product is CASSSSLGLAGDEQYF.

The rearrangement joins TRBV6-1 to TRBJ1-5; the D is unclear. This CDR3 region has 15 residues. Trimming pared 7 bases from V and 3 bases from J, leaving 16 bases between. CDR1 and CDR2 from the germline V gene are MNHNS and SASEGT. DNA for the CDR3: TGTGCCAGCATCCCTGGGCCAGCCCCCAATCAGCCCCAGCATTTT. Translated: CASIPGPAPNQPQHF.

The chain carries TRBV7-8 and TRBJ1-5; D gene ambiguous. This CDR3 contains 15 residues. Trimming left V 1 base short and J 4 bases short, with 11 bases between. CDR1 and CDR2 (germline): SGHVS, FQNEAQ. The CDR3 DNA is TGTGCCAGCAGCTTAGACTCGCGTGGGAATCAGCCCCAGCATTTT. Protein product: CASSLDSRGNQPQHF.

Remarks on this clone: The germline gene is not matched at one end of the junction; a read error may be the cause. V usage is TRBV7-6 and J usage is TRBJ1-4; TRBD1 is a possible D gene (5 bases). This CDR3 is built from 15 residues. Germline CDR1 is SGHVS and CDR2 is FNYEAQ. The CDR3 coding sequence is TGTGCCAGCACCTTATGGGGGGGGACTAATGAAAAACTGTTTTTT. Translated: CASTLWGGTNEKLFF.

The CDR3 region has the DNA TGTGCCAGCAGCAGAGGACTAACCCTACAAGAGACCCAGTACTTC. Translated, it gives CASSRGLTLQETQYF. The V and J genes are TRBV5-5 and TRBJ2-5; TRBD2 might be the D (6 bases). This CDR3 has 15 amino acids. V lost 4 bases and J 2 bases, leaving 15 bases between the germline ends. Germline CDR1 is SGHKS and CDR2 is YYEKEE (reference sequence).